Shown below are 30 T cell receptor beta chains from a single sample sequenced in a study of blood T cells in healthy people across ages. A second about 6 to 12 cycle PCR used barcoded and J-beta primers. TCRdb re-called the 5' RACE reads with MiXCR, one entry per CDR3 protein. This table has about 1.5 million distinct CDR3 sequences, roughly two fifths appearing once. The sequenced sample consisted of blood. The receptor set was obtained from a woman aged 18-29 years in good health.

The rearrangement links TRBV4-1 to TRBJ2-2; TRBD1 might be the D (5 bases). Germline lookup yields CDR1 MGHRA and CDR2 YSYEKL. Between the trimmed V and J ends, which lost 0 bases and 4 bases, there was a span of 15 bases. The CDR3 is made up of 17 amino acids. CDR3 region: CASSQEGQSWGTGELFF. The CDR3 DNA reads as TGCGCCAGCAGCCAAGAGGGGCAGTCGTGGGGCACCGGGGAGCTGTTTTTT.

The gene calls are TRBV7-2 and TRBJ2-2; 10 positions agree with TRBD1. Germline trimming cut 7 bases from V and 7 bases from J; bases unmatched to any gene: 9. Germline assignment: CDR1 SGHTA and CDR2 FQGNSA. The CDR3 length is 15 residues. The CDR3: CASTSRQGAIGELFF. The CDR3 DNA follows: TGTGCCAGCACCTCGCGACAGGGGGCTATCGGGGAGCTGTTTTTT.

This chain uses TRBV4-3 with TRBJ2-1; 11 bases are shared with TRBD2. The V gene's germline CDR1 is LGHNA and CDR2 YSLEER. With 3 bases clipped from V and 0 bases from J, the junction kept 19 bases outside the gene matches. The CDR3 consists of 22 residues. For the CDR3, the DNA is TGCGCCAGCAGCCATACTTATGGGGTTAGCGGGAGGGCGGAACCCTCCTACAATGAGCAGTTCTTC. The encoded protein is CASSHTYGVSGRAEPSYNEQFF.

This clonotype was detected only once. The CDR3 loop reads CASSLGYGAIAEAFF. The CDR3 bases are TGTGCCAGCAGCTTAGGGTATGGAGCAATAGCGGAAGCTTTCTTT. V and J are TRBV11-2 and TRBJ1-1, with D uncertain. V was shortened by 1 base and J by 8 bases, with 17 bases between the two germline ends. CDR1 is SGHAT, CDR2 FQNNGV, per germline. This CDR3 has 15 residues. The whole variable domain, filled in from reference TRBV11-2 and TRBJ1-1, reads EAGVAQSPRYKIIEKRQSVAFWCNPISGHATLYWYQQILGQGPKLLIQFQNNGVVDDSQLPKDRFSAERLKGVDSTLKIQPAKLEDSAVYLCASSLGYGAIAEAFFGQGTRLTVV.

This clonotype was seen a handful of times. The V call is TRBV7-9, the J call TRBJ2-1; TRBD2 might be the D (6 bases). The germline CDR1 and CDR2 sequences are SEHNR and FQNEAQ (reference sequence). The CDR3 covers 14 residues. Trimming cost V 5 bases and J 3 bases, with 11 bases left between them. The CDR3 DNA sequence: TGTGCCAGCAGCCGGGACTTGATCTACAATGAGCAGTTCTTC. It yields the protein CASSRDLIYNEQFF.

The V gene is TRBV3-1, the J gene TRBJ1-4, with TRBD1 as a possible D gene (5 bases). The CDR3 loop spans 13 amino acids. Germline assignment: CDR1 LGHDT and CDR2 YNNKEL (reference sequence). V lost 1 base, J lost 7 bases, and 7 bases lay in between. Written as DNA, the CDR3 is TGTGCCAGCAGCCAAGGAGGGACTGAAAAACTGTTTTTT. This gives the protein CASSQGGTEKLFF.

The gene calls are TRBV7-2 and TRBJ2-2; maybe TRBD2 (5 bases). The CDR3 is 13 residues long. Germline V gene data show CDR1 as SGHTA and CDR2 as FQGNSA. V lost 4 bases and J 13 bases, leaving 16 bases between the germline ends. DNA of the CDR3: TGTGCCAGCAGCTCCCGCGATCGGGGTGGGCTGTTTTTT. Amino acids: CASSSRDRGGLFF. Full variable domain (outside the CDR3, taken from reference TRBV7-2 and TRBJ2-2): GAGVSQSPSNKVTEKGKDVELRCDPISGHTALYWYRQSLGQGLEFLIYFQGNSAPDKSGLPSDRFSAERTGGSVSTLTIQRTQQEDSAVYLCASSSRDRGGLFFGEGSRLTVL.

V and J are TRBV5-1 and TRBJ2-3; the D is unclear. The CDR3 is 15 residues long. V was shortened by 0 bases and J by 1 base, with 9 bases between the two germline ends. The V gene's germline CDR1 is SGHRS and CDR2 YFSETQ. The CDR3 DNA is TGCGCCAGCAGCTTGGAGTTTGGAGGCACAGATACGCAGTATTTT. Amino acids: CASSLEFGGTDTQYF. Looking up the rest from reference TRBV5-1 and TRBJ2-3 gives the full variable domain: KAGVTQTPRYLIKTRGQQVTLSCSPISGHRSVSWYQQTPGQGLQFLFEYFSETQRNKGNFPGRFSGRQFSNSRSEMNVSTLELGDSALYLCASSLEFGGTDTQYFGPGTRLTVL.

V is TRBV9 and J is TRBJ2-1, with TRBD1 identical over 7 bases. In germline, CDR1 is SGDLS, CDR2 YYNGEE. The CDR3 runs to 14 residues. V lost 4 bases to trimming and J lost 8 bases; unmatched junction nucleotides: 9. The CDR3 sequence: CASSRQGLGDEQFF. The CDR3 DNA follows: TGTGCCAGCAGCCGACAGGGCCTTGGGGATGAGCAGTTCTTC.

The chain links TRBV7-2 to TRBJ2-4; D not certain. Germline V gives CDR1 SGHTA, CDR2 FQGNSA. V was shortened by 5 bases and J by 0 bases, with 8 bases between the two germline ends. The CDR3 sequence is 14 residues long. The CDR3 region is CASSINLAKNIQYF. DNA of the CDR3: TGTGCCAGCAGCATTAACCTAGCCAAAAACATTCAGTACTTC.

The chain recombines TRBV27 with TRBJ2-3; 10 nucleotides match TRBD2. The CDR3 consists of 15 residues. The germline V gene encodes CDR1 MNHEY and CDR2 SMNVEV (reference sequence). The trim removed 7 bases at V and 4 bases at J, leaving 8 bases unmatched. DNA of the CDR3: TGTGCCAGCACCCGTAGCGGGAGGAGGGCAGATACGCAGTATTTT. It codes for CASTRSGRRADTQYF.

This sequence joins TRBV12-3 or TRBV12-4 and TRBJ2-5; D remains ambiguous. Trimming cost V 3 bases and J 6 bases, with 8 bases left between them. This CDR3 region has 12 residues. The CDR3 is CASSFHRKTQYF. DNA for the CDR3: TGTGCCAGCAGTTTCCATAGAAAGACCCAGTACTTC.

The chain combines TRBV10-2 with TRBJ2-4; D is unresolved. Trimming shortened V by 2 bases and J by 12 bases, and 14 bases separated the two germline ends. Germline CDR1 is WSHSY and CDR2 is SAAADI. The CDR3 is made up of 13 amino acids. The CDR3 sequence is CASSEPTFRDQYF. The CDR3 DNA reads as TGCGCCAGCAGTGAGCCCACTTTTCGTGATCAGTACTTC.

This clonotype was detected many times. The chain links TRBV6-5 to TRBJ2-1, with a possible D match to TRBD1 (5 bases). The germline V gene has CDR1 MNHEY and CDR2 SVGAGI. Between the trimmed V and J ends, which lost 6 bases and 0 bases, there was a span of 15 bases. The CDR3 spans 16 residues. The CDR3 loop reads CASSVTYRSSYNEQFF. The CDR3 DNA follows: TGTGCCAGCAGCGTTACGTACAGGAGCTCCTACAATGAGCAGTTCTTC.

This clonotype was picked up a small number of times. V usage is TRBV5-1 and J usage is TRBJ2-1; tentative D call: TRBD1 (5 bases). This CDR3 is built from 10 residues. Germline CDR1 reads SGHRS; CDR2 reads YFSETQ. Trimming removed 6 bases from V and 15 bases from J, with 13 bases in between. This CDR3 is CASTRTIGFF. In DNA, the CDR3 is TGCGCCAGCACCCGGACAATCGGGTTCTTC.

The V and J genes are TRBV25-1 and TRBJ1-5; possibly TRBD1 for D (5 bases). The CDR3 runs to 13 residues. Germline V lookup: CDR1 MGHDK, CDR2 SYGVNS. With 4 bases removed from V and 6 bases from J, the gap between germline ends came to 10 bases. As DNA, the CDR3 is TGTGCCAGCAGTGGTCCGGGGGGTCAGCCCCAGCATTTT. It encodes CASSGPGGQPQHF.

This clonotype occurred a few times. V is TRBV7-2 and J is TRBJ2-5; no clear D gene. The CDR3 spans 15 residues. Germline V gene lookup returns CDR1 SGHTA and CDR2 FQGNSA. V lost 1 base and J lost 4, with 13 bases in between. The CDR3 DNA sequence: TGTGCCAGCAGCTTAGATCCTAGGCTTAGAGAGACCCAGTACTTC. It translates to CASSLDPRLRETQYF.

CDR3 DNA sequence: TGTGCCAGCACCCCATTAGGGAGAAACACCGGGGAGCTGTTTTTT. It specifies CASTPLGRNTGELFF. V is TRBV27 and J is TRBJ2-2; tentatively, D is TRBD2 (5 bases). CDR1 is MNHEY, CDR2 SMNVEV, per germline (reference sequence). CDR3 length equals 15 residues. V was cut by 7 bases and J by 2 bases, with 14 bases left in between.

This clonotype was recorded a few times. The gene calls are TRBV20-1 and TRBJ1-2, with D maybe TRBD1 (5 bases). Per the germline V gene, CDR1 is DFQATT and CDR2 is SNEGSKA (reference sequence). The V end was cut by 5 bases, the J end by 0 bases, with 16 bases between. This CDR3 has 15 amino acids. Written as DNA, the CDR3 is TGCAGTGCTCCGGGACGTCCGATTTCTAACTATGGCTACACCTTC. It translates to CSAPGRPISNYGYTF.

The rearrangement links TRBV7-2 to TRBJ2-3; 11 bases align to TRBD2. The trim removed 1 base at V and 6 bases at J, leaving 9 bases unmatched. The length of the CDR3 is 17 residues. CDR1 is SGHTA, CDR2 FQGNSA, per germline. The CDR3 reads CASSLVRSGGAGDTQYF. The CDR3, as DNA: TGTGCCAGCAGCTTAGTGCGTAGCGGGGGGGCGGGGGATACGCAGTATTTT.

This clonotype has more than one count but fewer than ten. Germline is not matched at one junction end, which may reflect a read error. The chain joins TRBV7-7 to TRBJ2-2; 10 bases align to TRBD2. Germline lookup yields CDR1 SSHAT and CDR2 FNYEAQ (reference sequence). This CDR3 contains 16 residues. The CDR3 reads CASSLASGGGTGELFF. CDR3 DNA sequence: TGTGCTAGCAGCTTAGCTAGCGGGGGCGGAACCGGGGAGCTGTTTTTT.

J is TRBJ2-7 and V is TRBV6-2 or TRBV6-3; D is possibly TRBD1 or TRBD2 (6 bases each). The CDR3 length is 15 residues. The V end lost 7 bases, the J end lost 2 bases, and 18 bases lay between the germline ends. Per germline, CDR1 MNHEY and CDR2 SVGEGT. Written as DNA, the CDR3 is TGTGCCAGCACCTTACGCGGGAAGGGGGCCTACGAGCAGTACTTC. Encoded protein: CASTLRGKGAYEQYF.

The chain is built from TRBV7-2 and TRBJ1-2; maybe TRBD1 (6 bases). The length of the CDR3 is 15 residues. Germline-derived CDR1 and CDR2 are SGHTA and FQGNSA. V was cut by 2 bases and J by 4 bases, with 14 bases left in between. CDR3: CASSLHSGAGYGYTF. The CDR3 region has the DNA TGTGCCAGCAGCTTACATTCAGGGGCTGGCTATGGCTACACCTTC.

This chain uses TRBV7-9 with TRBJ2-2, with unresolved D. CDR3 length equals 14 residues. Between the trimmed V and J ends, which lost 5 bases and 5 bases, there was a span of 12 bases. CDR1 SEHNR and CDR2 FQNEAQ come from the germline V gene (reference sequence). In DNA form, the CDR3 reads TGTGCCAGCAGCGTCACCCGGTTTACCGGGGAGCTGTTTTTT. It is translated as CASSVTRFTGELFF.

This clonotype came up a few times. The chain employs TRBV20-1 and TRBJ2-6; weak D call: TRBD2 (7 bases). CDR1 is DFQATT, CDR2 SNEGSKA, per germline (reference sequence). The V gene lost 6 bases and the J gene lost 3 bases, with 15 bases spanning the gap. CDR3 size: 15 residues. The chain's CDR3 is CSAPSGGDGANVLTF. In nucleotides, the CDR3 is TGCAGTGCCCCGTCGGGGGGCGATGGGGCCAACGTCCTGACTTTC.

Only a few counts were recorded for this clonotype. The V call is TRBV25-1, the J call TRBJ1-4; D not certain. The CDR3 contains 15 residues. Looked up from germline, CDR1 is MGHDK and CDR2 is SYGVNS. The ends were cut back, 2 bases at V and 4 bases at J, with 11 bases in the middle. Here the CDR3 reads CASSEVGPRNEKLFF. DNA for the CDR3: TGTGCCAGCAGTGAAGTGGGCCCTCGTAATGAAAAACTGTTTTTT. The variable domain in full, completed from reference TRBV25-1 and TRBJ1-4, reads EADIYQTPRYLVIGTGKKITLECSQTMGHDKMYWYQQDPGMELHLIHYSYGVNSTEKGDLSSESTVSRIRTEHFPLTLESARPSHTSQYLCASSEVGPRNEKLFFGSGTQLSVL.

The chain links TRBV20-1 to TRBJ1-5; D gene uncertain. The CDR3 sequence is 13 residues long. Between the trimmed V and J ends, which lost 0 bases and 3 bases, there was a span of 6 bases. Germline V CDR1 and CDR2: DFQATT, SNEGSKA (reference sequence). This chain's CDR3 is CSAREQLNQPQHF. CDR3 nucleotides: TGCAGTGCTAGAGAACAGCTCAATCAGCCCCAGCATTTT.

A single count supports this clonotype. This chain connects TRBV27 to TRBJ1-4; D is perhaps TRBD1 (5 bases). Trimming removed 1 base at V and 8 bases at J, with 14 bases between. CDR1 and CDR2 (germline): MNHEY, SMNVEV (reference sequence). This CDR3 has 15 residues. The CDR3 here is CASSLLGTLGEKLFF. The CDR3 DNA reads TGTGCCAGCAGTTTATTGGGGACTCTCGGCGAAAAACTGTTTTTT.

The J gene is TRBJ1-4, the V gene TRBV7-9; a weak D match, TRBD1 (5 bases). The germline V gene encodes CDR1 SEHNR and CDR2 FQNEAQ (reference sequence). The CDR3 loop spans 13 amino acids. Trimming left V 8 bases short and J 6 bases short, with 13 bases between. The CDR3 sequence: CASHRGHDEKLFF. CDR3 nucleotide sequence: TGTGCCAGCCACCGTGGACACGATGAAAAACTGTTTTTT. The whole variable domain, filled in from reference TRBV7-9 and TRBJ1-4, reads DTGVSQNPRHKITKRGQNVTFRCDPISEHNRLYWYRQTLGQGPEFLTYFQNEAQLEKSRLLSDRFSAERPKGSFSTLEIQRTEQGDSAMYLCASHRGHDEKLFFGSGTQLSVL.

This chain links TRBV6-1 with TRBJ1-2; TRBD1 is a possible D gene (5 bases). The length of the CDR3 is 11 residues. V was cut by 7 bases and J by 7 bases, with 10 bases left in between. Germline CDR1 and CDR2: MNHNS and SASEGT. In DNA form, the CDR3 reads TGTGCCAGCACCGGGACTCGTGGCTACACCTTC. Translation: CASTGTRGYTF.